This TCR beta chain is drawn from a study of OX40 agonist ivuxolimab in advanced cancers. Study as a whole: Antecedent anti-PD-1, anti-PD-L1 or anti-CTLA-4 therapy was permissible, with roughly 36% having received some.

With 1 base removed from V and 7 bases from J, the gap between germline ends came to 11 bases. Germline V lookup: CDR1 SEHNR, CDR2 FQNEAQ (reference sequence). This CDR3 comprises 15 residues. Assay used: immunoSEQ multiplex PCR; TCRdb lists only in-frame clones, some missing. The sample has over 70,000 clones, 80% to 90% seen once. The sequencing used CD4+ or CD8+ T cells sorted from blood, collected in a trial of the OX40 agonist ivuxolimab. This rearrangement joins TRBV7-9 to TRBJ1-6; D is ambiguous. This TCR came from an adult with an advanced solid tumor such as melanoma, head and neck, liver or kidney cancer. CDR3 sequence: CASSLGGMGNSPLHF. The CDR3 nucleotides are TGTGCCAGCAGCTTAGGGGGAATGGGGAATTCACCCCTCCACTTT. Full variable domain (missing parts from reference TRBV7-9 and TRBJ1-6): DTGVSQNPRHKITKRGQNVTFRCDPISEHNRLYWYRQTLGQGPEFLTYFQNEAQLEKSRLLSDRFSAERPKGSFSTLEIQRTEQGDSAMYLCASSLGGMGNSPLHFGNGTRLTVT.